Listed below are T cell receptor beta chains from one sample, sequenced in a study of PD-L1 blockade in urothelial cancer. TCRdb keeps only in-frame clones here, not all; method: immunoSEQ multiplex PCR. The data hold 35,000 to 45,000 clones, with roughly 84% observed a single time. The sample in question was PBMCs, obtained around atezolizumab (anti-PD-L1) treatment. These receptors all come from a donor at least 40 years old with urothelial cancer. Each CDR3 is given with its conserved first and last residue. The D gene is left open where the match is weak.

cdr3_nt	cdr3_aa	v_call	j_call	d_call
TGCAGCGTGTCAGGGCGTGCGAACACTGAAGCTTTCTTT	CSVSGRANTEAFF	TRBV29-1	TRBJ1-1	NA
TGTGCCAGCAGCCGCGGGGGGAGCACAGATACGCAGTATTTT	CASSRGGSTDTQYF	TRBV9	TRBJ2-3	TRBD2
TGTGCCAGCAGCGACAGCCACTATGGCTACACCTTC	CASSDSHYGYTF	TRBV15	TRBJ1-2	NA
TGCGCCAGCAGCTGGGGGACAGGAGGAAACACCATATATTTT	CASSWGTGGNTIYF	TRBV5-1	TRBJ1-3	TRBD1
TGCGCCAGCAGGCCTAGCGGTAATTCAGATACGCAGTATTTT	CASRPSGNSDTQYF	TRBV10-2	TRBJ2-3	TRBD2
TGTGCCTGGAGCCTTCAGGGGGAGACCCAGTACTTC	CAWSLQGETQYF	TRBV30	TRBJ2-5	NA
TGTGCCACCAGCAGAGATCGGGTAGCGGGATTAGTTAATGAGCAGTTCTTC	CATSRDRVAGLVNEQFF	TRBV15	TRBJ2-1	TRBD2
TGTGCCAGCACCCGGTGGGAACAGGCGGGGCAGCCCCAGCATTTT	CASTRWEQAGQPQHF	TRBV28	TRBJ1-5	NA
TGTGCCAGCAGCATAAGGGGGGGACTAGCGTCAGATACGCAGTATTTT	CASSIRGGLASDTQYF	TRBV9	TRBJ2-3	TRBD2
TGTGCCAGCAGCTTGGGCGGGGGGGTTAAGAACTATGGCTACACCTTC	CASSLGGGVKNYGYTF	TRBV5-4	TRBJ1-2	NA
TGTGCCAGCAGTTTATCCCCGGACAAAATGGGGATCAGCTCCTACAATGAGCAGTTCTTC	CASSLSPDKMGISSYNEQFF	TRBV27	TRBJ2-1	NA
TGCGCCAGCAGCCGGGACAGTATGAACACTGAAGCTTTCTTT	CASSRDSMNTEAFF	TRBV5-1	TRBJ1-1	TRBD1
TGTGCCAGCTCACGCGGCCCCCTCCTAGCGGGAGATGCGGGGTTCTACGAGCAGTACTTC	CASSRGPLLAGDAGFYEQYF	TRBV18	TRBJ2-7	TRBD2
TGTGCCAGCAGCTCCAAACTAGCGGCCTCCTACGAGCAGTACTTC	CASSSKLAASYEQYF	TRBV11-2	TRBJ2-7	TRBD2
TGTGCCAGCAGCTCGGACTATGGGGATGAGCAGTTCTTC	CASSSDYGDEQFF	TRBV11-3	TRBJ2-1	NA
TGCGCCAGCAGCTTGGTGGGACAGGGTGGGGAGACCCAGTACTTC	CASSLVGQGGETQYF	TRBV5-1	TRBJ2-5	TRBD1